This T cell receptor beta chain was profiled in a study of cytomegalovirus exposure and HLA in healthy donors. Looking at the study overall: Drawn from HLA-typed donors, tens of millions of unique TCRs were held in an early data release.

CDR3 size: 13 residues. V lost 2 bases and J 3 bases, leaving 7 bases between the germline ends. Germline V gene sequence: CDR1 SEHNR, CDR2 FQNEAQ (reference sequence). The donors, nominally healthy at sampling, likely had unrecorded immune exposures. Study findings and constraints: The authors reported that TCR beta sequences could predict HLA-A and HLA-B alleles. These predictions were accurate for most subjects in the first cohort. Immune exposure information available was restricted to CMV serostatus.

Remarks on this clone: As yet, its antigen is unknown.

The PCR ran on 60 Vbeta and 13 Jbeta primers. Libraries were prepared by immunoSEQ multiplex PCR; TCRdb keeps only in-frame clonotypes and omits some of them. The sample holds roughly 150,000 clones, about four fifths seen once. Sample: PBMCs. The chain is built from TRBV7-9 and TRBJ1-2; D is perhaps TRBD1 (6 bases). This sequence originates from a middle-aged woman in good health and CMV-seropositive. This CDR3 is CASSLRQDYGYTF. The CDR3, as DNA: TGTGCCAGCAGCTTACGACAGGACTATGGCTACACCTTC. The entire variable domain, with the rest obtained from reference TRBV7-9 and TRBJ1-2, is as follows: DTGVSQNPRHKITKRGQNVTFRCDPISEHNRLYWYRQTLGQGPEFLTYFQNEAQLEKSRLLSDRFSAERPKGSFSTLEIQRTEQGDSAMYLCASSLRQDYGYTFGSGTRLTVV.